The rows below give T cell receptor beta chains drawn from one sample of a study of control samples from healthy donors and cancer patients. The method was immunoSEQ multiplex PCR; TCRdb's version includes in-frame clones alone and lacks a portion of them. The sample carries approximately 190,000 clones, approximately 90% recorded once. Sequences were obtained from blood. All receptors derive from a man younger than 40 in good health. CDR3s include the opening cysteine and the closing phenylalanine or tryptophan. The D gene is left open where the match is weak. The size of a clone is reported for some rows only, either as once, few or many, or as a class for expanded clones.

J: TRBJ1-2
D: TRBD1
length: 14
V: TRBV24-1
size: .
DNA: TGTGCCACCAGTGGCGGGGACAGCTCGTCCGGCTACACCTTC
CDR3: CATSGGDSSSGYTF

J: TRBJ2-1
D: TRBD1
length: 16
V: TRBV3-1/TRBV3-2
size: .
DNA: TGTGCCAGCAGCTTTAGTCCGGGACAGCAGTTCAATGAGCAGTTCTTC
CDR3: CASSFSPGQQFNEQFF

J: TRBJ1-6
D: .
length: 16
V: TRBV6-1
size: .
DNA: TGTGCCAGCAGTGAATCGTACTGGGTTTATAATTCACCCCTCCACTTT
CDR3: CASSESYWVYNSPLHF

J: TRBJ1-5
D: .
length: 12
V: TRBV21-1
size: .
DNA: TGTGCCAGCGGACAGGGACGCCAACCCCAGCATTTT
CDR3: CASGQGRQPQHF

J: TRBJ2-3
D: TRBD1
length: 14
V: TRBV5-1
size: .
DNA: TGCGCCAGCAGCGTCGACAGGGGAGGAGATACGCAGTATTTT
CDR3: CASSVDRGGDTQYF

J: TRBJ1-1
D: TRBD1
length: 13
V: TRBV7-8
size: .
DNA: TGTGCCAGCAGCACACAGGGGACGGCTGAAGCTTTCTTT
CDR3: CASSTQGTAEAFF

J: TRBJ1-6
D: .
length: 14
V: TRBV27
size: few
DNA: TGTGCCAGCAGTACCTCGACGGAGGGGTTAGCCCTCCACTTT
CDR3: CASSTSTEGLALHF

J: TRBJ1-2
D: TRBD1
length: 18
V: TRBV15
size: few
DNA: TGTGCCACCAGCAGAGATAAGGGGGCGGCCCTAGACAGATATGGCTACACCTTC
CDR3: CATSRDKGAALDRYGYTF

J: TRBJ2-7
D: TRBD2
length: 15
V: TRBV4-2
size: .
DNA: TGTGCCAGCAGCCCATCTAGCGGGGGACCCTACGAGCAGTACTTC
CDR3: CASSPSSGGPYEQYF

J: TRBJ2-1
D: .
length: 12
V: TRBV5-1
size: .
DNA: TGCGCCAGCAGCTTGTCGAGCGGTGAGCAGTTCTTC
CDR3: CASSLSSGEQFF

J: TRBJ1-6
D: TRBD1
length: 14
V: TRBV6-4
size: .
DNA: TGTGCCAGCAGTGGGGACAGAAACGGGTCACCCCTCCACTTT
CDR3: CASSGDRNGSPLHF

J: TRBJ2-3
D: .
length: 11
V: TRBV19
size: .
DNA: TGTGCCAGTGGGGGCACAGATACGCAGTATTTT
CDR3: CASGGTDTQYF

J: TRBJ2-3
D: TRBD1
length: 17
V: TRBV5-6
size: .
DNA: TGTGCCAGCAGCAAAAGACAGGGGCAGTTTCGCACAGATACGCAGTATTTT
CDR3: CASSKRQGQFRTDTQYF

J: TRBJ2-7
D: .
length: 14
V: TRBV6-5
size: .
DNA: TGTGCCAGCAGTTACTCCGTTCACTCCTACGAGCAGTACTTC
CDR3: CASSYSVHSYEQYF

J: TRBJ2-7
D: .
length: 14
V: TRBV19
size: .
DNA: TGTGCCTTTCCCCCCATCCCTCGTTCCTACGAGCAGTACTTC
CDR3: CAFPPIPRSYEQYF

J: TRBJ2-7
D: .
length: 16
V: TRBV19
size: .
DNA: TGTGCCAGTAGTAGATGGACCCTTCATAGCTCCTACGAGCAGTACTTC
CDR3: CASSRWTLHSSYEQYF

J: TRBJ2-5
D: TRBD2
length: 14
V: TRBV6-1
size: .
DNA: TGTGCCAGCAGCTCCGGGACTAGCTATGAGACCCAGTACTTC
CDR3: CASSSGTSYETQYF

J: TRBJ2-3
D: TRBD2
length: 15
V: TRBV9
size: .
DNA: TGTGCCAGCAGCTCCACTGGCGGGGGGGCCGATACGCAGTATTTT
CDR3: CASSSTGGGADTQYF

J: TRBJ1-5
D: .
length: 13
V: TRBV18
size: .
DNA: TGTGCCAGCTCAAGGGGTAGGGATCAGCCCCAGCATTTT
CDR3: CASSRGRDQPQHF

J: TRBJ2-3
D: .
length: 16
V: TRBV21-1
size: .
DNA: TGTGCCAGCAGCAGACGGACAGGGTCGGGCACAGATACGCAGTATTTT
CDR3: CASSRRTGSGTDTQYF

J: TRBJ2-7
D: .
length: 12
V: TRBV24-1
size: few
DNA: TGTGCCACCGTCCGGTCTATTGCGGAGCAGTACTTC
CDR3: CATVRSIAEQYF

J: TRBJ1-5
D: .
length: 12
V: TRBV3-1/TRBV3-2
size: .
DNA: TGTGCCAGCAGCCAGTCTTCGGGGACCCAGCATTTT
CDR3: CASSQSSGTQHF

J: TRBJ1-4
D: TRBD1
length: 14
V: TRBV29-1
size: .
DNA: TGCACCGTCCAGGGGGCGGAAACTAATGAAAAACTGTTTTTT
CDR3: CTVQGAETNEKLFF

J: TRBJ1-5
D: .
length: 13
V: TRBV12-3/TRBV12-4
size: once
DNA: TGTGCCAGCAGTTTAGGGGGCCATCAGCCCCAGCATTTT
CDR3: CASSLGGHQPQHF